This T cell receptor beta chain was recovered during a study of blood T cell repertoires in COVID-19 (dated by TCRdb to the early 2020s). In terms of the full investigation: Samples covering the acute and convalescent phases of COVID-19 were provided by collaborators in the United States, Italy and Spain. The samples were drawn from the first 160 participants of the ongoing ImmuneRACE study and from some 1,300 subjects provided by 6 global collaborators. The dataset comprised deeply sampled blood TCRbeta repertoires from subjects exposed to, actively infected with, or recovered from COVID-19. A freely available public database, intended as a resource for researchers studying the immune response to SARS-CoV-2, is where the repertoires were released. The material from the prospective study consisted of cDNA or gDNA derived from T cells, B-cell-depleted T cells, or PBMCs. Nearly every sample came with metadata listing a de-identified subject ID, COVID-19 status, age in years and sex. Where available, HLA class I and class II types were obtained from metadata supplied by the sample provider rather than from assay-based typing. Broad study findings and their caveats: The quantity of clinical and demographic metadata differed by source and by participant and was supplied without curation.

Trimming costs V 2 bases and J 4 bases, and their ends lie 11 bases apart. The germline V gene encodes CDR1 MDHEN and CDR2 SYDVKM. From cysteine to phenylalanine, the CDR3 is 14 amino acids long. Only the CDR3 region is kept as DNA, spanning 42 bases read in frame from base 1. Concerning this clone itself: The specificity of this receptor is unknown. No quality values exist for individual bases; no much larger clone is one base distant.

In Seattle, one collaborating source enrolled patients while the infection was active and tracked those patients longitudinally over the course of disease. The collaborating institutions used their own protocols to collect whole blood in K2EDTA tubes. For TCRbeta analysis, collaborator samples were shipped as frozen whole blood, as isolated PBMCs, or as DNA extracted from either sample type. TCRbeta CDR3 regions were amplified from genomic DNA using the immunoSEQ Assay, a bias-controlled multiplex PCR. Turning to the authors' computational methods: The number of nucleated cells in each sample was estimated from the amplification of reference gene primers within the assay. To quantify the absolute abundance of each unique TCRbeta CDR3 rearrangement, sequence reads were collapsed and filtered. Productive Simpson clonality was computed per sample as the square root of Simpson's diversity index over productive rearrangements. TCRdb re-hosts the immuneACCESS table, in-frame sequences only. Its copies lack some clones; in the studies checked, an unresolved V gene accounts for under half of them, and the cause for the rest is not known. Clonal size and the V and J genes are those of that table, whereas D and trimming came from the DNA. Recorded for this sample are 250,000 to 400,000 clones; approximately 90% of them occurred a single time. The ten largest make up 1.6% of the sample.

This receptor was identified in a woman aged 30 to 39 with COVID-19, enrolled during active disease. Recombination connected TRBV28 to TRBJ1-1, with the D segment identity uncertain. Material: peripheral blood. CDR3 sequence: CASSLPSGSTEAFF. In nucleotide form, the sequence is TGTGCCAGCAGTTTACCATCGGGATCCACTGAAGCTTTCTTT.